This TCR beta chain was found in a study of brain metastases from non-small cell lung cancer. The study's findings and limits: Metastases had sparse T cells but largely shared repertoires with primaries. Compared with primary tumors, brain metastases showed less T-cell infiltration. T-cell clones appeared expanded in 60% to 75% of brain metastases relative to matched primary tumors.

This table comes from immunoSEQ multiplex PCR, and its TCRdb copy is limited to in-frame clones, with some not included. The profile shows 2,500 to 3,000 clones, 65% to 90% of them singletons. The CDR3 spans 15 residues. V was clipped by 11 bases and J by 6 bases; unmatched bases: 18. Germline-derived CDR1 and CDR2 are MDHEN and SYDVKM. As to this clone: Its antigen is not identified.

This chain connects TRBV28 to TRBJ1-2; 7 positions agree with TRBD1. The sequencing sample was made of primary lung tumor tissue. This clonotype was sampled from a donor over 35 with non-small cell lung cancer. DNA of the CDR3: TGTGCCGTTATATCGCAGGGGGGGTACGGTGATGGCTACACCTTC. Its protein product is CAVISQGGYGDGYTF.